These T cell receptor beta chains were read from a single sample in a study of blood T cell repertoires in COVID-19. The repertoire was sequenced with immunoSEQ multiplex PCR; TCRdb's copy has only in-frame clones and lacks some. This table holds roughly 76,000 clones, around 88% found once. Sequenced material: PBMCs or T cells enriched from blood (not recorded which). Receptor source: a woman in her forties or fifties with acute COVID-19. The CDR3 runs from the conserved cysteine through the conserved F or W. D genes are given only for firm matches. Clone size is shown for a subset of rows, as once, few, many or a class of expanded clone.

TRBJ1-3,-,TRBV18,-,TGTGCCAGCTCACCAGGGCAGGGTCCAAGCTCTGGAAACACCATATATTTT,CASSPGQGPSSGNTIYF
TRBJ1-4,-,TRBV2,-,TGTGCCAGCAGTGGTGGTTCTACCCGTAATGAAAAACTGTTTTTT,CASSGGSTRNEKLFF
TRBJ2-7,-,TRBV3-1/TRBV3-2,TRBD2,TGTGCCAGCAGCCGGGGACTAGCGGGGTTCTCTGAGCAGTACTTC,CASSRGLAGFSEQYF
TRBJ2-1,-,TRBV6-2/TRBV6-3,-,TGTGCCAGCAGTAGGCCCGGATGGAGGCCTGAGCAGTTCTTC,CASSRPGWRPEQFF
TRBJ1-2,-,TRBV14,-,TGTGCCAGCAGCCTCGGGTACTATGGCTACACCTTC,CASSLGYYGYTF
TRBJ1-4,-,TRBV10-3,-,TGTGCCATCAGTGGACGAGGCCCAACTAATGAAAAACTGTTTTTT,CAISGRGPTNEKLFF
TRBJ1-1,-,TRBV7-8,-,TGTGCCAGCAGCCTCGGGGAGGAGGTAGCTTTCTTT,CASSLGEEVAFF
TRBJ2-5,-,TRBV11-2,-,TGTGCCAGCAGCTTAAGAGGGGGAGAGCTCCAAGAGACCCAGTACTTC,CASSLRGGELQETQYF
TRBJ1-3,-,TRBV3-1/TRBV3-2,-,TGTGCCAGCAGCAGGGACATCGGCTCTGGAAACACCATATATTTT,CASSRDIGSGNTIYF
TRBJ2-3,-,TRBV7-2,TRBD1,TGTGCCAGCAGCGGACAGGGGACAGATACGCAGTATTTT,CASSGQGTDTQYF
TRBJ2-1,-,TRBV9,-,TGTGCCAGCAGCGTAGTGGAGGGCCCGGGTTACAATGAGCAGTTCTTC,CASSVVEGPGYNEQFF
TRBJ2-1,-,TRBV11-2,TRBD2,TGTGCCAGCAGCAGGATAGCGGGAAGCTACAATGAGCAGTTCTTC,CASSRIAGSYNEQFF
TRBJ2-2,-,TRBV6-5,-,TGTGCCAGCAGTTACTCACAGGGTTTCAACACCGGGGAGCTGTTTTTT,CASSYSQGFNTGELFF
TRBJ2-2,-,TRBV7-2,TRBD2,TGTGCCAGCAGCGGGACTAGCGGGAGAACCGGGGAGCTGTTTTTT,CASSGTSGRTGELFF
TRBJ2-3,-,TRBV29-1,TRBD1,TGCAGCGTTGACCGGGACAGATCCACGGATACGCAGTATTTT,CSVDRDRSTDTQYF
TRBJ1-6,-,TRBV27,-,TGTGCCAGCAGTACCGCCAGTAGGGGCCAAGATTCACCCCTCCACTTT,CASSTASRGQDSPLHF
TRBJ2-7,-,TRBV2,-,TGTGCCAGCAGGAAGGACACATCCTACGAGCAGTACTTC,CASRKDTSYEQYF
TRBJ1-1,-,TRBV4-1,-,TGCGCCAGCAGCCCCAGGACAGCGAACACTGAAGCTTTCTTT,CASSPRTANTEAFF
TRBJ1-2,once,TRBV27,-,TGTGCCAGCAGTGGTGGGGGAGGGCATGGCTACACCTTC,CASSGGGGHGYTF
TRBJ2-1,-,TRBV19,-,TGTGCCAGTAGATCCGGGACTGCTTACAATGAGCAGTTCTTC,CASRSGTAYNEQFF
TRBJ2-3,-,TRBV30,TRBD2,TGTGCCTGGGGGACTAGCAGGGATACGCAGTATTTT,CAWGTSRDTQYF
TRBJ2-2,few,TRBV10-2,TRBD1,TGCGCCAGCAGAACCTCAGGGGGCGGCACCGGGGAGCTGTTTTTT,CASRTSGGGTGELFF
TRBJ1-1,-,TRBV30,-,TGTGCCAGGTCATCTGGACACCCGAACACTGAAGCTTTCTTT,CARSSGHPNTEAFF
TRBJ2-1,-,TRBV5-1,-,TGCGCCAGCAGCTTGGACCCGGAGGAGGGCCGCTACAATGAGCAGTTCTTC,CASSLDPEEGRYNEQFF
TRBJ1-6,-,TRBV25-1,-,TGTGCCACAGGAGACCTCGGACAGCCGGGGAATTCACCCCTCCACTTT,CATGDLGQPGNSPLHF
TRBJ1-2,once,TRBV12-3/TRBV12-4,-,TGTGCCAGCGCCAGGGAAATATATGGCTACACCTTC,CASAREIYGYTF
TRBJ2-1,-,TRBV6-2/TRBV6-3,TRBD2,TGTGCCAGCAGTTTAGCGGGAGGGCCTGGCAATGAGCAGTTCTTC,CASSLAGGPGNEQFF
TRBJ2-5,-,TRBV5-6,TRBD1,TGTGCCAGCAGCTTCGGACAGGGTCGGGAGACCCAGTACTTC,CASSFGQGRETQYF
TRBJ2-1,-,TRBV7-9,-,TGTGCCAGCAGCTTAGCGAGGGTGGCGATGGATGAGCAGTTCTTC,CASSLARVAMDEQFF
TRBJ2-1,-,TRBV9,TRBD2,TGTGCCAGCACCCCCCGCCTAGCGGGCTCCTACAATGAGCAGTTCTTC,CASTPRLAGSYNEQFF
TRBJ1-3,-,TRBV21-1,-,TGTGCCAGCAGCAAATGTAGGGGGCAGAGAGGAAACACCATATATTTT,CASSKCRGQRGNTIYF
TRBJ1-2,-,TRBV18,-,TGTGCCAGCGCCTTCACGGGGGATGGCTACACCTTC,CASAFTGDGYTF
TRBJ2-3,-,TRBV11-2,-,TGTGCCAGCAGCGCCCGGTCCCCCAGCGGAAGTACGCAGTATTTT,CASSARSPSGSTQYF
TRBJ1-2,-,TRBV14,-,TGTGCCAGCAGCCAAGCCGGAGAGAATGGCTACACCTTC,CASSQAGENGYTF
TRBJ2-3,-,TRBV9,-,TGTGCCAGCAGCGTAGATCGAGGGCCGGGGGATACGCAGTATTTT,CASSVDRGPGDTQYF
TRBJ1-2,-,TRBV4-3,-,TGCGCCAGCAGCCCTCTAGCGGGGGGAGGGAACTATGGCTACACCTTC,CASSPLAGGGNYGYTF
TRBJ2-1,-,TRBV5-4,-,TGTGCCAGCAGCTCCCAGGACACTCGCTACAATGAGCAGTTCTTC,CASSSQDTRYNEQFF
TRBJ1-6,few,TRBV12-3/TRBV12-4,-,TGTGCCACCTCCGACAGGAGGTCACCCCTCCACTTT,CATSDRRSPLHF
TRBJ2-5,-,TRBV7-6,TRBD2,TGTGCCAGCAGCCGCGTCCGGACTAGCGGGGGACAAGAGACCCAGTACTTC,CASSRVRTSGGQETQYF
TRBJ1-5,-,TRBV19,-,TGTGCCAGTAGTATCTGGGGGGAAGGCAATCAGCCCCAGCATTTT,CASSIWGEGNQPQHF
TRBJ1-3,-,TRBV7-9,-,TGTGCCAGCAGCTTACGGACGGGGAGCTCTGGAAACACCATATATTTT,CASSLRTGSSGNTIYF
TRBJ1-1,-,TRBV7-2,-,TGTGCCAGCAGCGTTACCGCGACGGGGGGAACTGAAGCTTTCTTT,CASSVTATGGTEAFF
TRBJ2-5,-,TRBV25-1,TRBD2,TGTGCCAGCAGTGAATGGGAGAGCGGGAGTAATTCCCAGTACTTC,CASSEWESGSNSQYF
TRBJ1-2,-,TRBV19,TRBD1,TGTGCCAGTAGGGTCGGACAGGGCGACTATGGCTACACCTTC,CASRVGQGDYGYTF
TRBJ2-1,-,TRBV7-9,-,TGTGCCAGCAGCTTAGGGGGCGCCAGCTCCTACAATGAGCAGTTCTTC,CASSLGGASSYNEQFF
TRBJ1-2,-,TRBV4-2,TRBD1,TGTGCCAGCAGCCAAGTTTCGGACAGGGACTATGGCTACACCTTC,CASSQVSDRDYGYTF
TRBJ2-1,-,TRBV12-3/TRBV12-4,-,TGTGCCAGCCGAGAGTCCCCCTACAATGAGCAGTTCTTC,CASRESPYNEQFF
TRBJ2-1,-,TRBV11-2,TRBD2,TGTGCCAGCAGCTTACTAGCGGGACTCTACAATGAGCAGTTCTTC,CASSLLAGLYNEQFF
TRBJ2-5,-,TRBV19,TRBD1,TGTGCCAGTAGACGGACAGGGTTAGAGACCCAGTACTTC,CASRRTGLETQYF
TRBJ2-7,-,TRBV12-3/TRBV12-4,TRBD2,TGTGCCAGCAGCCTAGCGGGGGGGTACGAGCAGTACTTC,CASSLAGGYEQYF
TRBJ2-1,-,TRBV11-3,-,TGTGCCAGCAGCCCCTCCGCTAGCTTCTACAATGAGCAGTTCTTC,CASSPSASFYNEQFF
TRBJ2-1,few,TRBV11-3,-,TGTGCCAGCAGCGACTTTCCTCAGGGTGAGCAGTTCTTC,CASSDFPQGEQFF
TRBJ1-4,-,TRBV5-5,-,TGTGCCAGCAGCTTGAGAACGGACCAGGTGGGGGCGCTGGCTAATGAAAAACTGTTTTTT,CASSLRTDQVGALANEKLFF
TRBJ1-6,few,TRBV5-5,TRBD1,TGTGCCAGCAGCTTGTACACAGGGGTGAGGGGTGGTTCACCCCTCCACTTT,CASSLYTGVRGGSPLHF
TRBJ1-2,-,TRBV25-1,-,TGTGCCAGCAGTGCAGGGGCCACTGGCTACACCTTC,CASSAGATGYTF